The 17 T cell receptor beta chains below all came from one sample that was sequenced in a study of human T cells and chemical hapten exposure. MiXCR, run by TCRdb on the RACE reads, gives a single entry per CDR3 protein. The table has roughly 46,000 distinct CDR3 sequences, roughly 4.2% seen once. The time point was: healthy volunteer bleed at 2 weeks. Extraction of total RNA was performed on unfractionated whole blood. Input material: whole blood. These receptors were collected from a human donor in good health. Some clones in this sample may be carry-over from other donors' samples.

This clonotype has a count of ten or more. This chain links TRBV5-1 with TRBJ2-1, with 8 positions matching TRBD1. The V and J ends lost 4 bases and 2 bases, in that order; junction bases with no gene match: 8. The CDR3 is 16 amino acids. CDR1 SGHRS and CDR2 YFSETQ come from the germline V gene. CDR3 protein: CASSPTRDRTYNEQFF. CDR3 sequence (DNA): TGCGCCAGCAGCCCCACCCGGGACAGGACCTACAATGAGCAGTTCTTC.

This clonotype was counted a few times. The CDR3 sequence: CASSPLHWPRGVTEAFF. The CDR3 coding sequence is TGTGCCAGCAGTCCCCTGCATTGGCCCCGGGGAGTCACTGAAGCTTTCTTT. J is TRBJ1-1 and V is TRBV12-3 or TRBV12-4, with D unclear. Trimming pared 5 bases from V and 4 bases from J, leaving 23 bases between. The CDR3 sequence is 17 residues long.

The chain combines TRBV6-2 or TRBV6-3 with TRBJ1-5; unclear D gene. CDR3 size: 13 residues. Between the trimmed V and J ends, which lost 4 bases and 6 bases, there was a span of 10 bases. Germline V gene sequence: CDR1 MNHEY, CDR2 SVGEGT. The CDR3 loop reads CASSLSGFQPQHF. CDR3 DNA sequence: TGTGCCAGCAGTTTGAGTGGGTTTCAGCCCCAGCATTTT.

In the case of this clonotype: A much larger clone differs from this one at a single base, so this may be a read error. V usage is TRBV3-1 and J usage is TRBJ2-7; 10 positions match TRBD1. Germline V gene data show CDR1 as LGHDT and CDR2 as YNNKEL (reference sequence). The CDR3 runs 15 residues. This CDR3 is CASSPPGTGANEQNF. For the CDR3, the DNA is TGTGCCAGCAGCCCACCCGGGACAGGGGCCAACGAGCAGAACTTC.

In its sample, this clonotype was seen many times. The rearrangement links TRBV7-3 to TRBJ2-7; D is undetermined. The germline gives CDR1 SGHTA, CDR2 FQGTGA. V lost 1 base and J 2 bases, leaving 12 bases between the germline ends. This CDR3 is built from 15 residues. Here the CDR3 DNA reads TGTGCCAGCAGCTTAAATCCAGGCCGAACCTACGAGCAGTACTTC. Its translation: CASSLNPGRTYEQYF. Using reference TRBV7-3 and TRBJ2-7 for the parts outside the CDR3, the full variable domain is GAGVSQTPSNKVTEKGKYVELRCDPISGHTALYWYRQSLGQGPEFLIYFQGTGAADDSGLPNDRFFAVRPEGSVSTLKIQRTERGDSAVYLCASSLNPGRTYEQYFGPGTRLTVT.

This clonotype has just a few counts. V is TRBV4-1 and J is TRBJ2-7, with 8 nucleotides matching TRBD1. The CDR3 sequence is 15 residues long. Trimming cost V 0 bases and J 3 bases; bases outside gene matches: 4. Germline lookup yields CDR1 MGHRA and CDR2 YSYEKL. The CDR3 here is CASSQEQGAYYEQYF. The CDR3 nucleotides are TGCGCCAGCAGCCAAGAGCAGGGGGCTTACTACGAGCAGTACTTC.

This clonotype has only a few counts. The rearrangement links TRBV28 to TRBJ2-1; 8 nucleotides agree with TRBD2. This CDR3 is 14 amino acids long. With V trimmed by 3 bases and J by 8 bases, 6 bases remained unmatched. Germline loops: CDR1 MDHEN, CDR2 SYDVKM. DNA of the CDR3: TGTGCCAGCAGTTTCGGGGGACTAGTGGATGAGCAGTTCTTC. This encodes CASSFGGLVDEQFF.

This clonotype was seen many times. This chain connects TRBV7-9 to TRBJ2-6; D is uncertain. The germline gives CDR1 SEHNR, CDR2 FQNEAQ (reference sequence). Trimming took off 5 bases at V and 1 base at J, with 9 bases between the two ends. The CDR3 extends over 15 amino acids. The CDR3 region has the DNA TGTGCCAGCAGCCTCAGCCTTTCTGGGGCCAACGTCCTGACTTTC. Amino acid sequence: CASSLSLSGANVLTF.

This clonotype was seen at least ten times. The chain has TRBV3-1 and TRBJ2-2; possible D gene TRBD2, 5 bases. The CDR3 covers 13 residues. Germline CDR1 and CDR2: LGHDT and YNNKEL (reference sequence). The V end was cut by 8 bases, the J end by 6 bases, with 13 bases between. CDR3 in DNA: TGTGCCAGCTCTACTAGTCAGGCCGGGGAGCTGTTTTTT. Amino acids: CASSTSQAGELFF.

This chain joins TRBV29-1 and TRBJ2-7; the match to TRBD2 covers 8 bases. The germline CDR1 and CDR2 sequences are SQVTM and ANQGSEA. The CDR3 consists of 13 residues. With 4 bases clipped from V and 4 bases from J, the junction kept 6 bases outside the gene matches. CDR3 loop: CSVALAGPYEQYF. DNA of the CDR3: TGCAGCGTTGCTCTAGCGGGTCCGTACGAGCAGTACTTC.

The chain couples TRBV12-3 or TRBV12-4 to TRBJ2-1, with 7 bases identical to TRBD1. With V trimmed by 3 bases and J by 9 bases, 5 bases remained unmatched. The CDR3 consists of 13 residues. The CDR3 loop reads CASSFDRDGEQFF. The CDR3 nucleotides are TGTGCCAGCAGTTTCGACAGGGACGGTGAGCAGTTCTTC.

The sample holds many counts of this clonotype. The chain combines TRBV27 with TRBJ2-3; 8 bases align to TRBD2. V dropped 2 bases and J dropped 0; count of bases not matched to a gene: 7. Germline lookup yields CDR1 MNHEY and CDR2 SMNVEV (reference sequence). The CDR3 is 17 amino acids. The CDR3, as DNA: TGTGCCAGCAGTTTAATTGGCGGGAGGTATAGCACAGATACGCAGTATTTT. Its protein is CASSLIGGRYSTDTQYF.

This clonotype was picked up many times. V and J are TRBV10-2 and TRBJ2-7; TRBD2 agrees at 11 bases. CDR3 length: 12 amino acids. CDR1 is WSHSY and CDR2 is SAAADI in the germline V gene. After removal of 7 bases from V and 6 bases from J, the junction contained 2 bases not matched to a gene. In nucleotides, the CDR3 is TGCGCCAGCACCGGACTAGCGGGCGAGCAGTACTTC. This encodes CASTGLAGEQYF.

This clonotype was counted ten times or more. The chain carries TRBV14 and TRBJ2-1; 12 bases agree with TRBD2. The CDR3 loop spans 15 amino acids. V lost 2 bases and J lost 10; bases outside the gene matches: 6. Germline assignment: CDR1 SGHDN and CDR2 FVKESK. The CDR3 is CASSQSSGRAREQFF. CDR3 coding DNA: TGTGCCAGCAGCCAATCTAGCGGGAGGGCCCGGGAGCAGTTCTTC. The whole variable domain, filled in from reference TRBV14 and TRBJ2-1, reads EAGVTQFPSHSVIEKGQTVTLRCDPISGHDNLYWYRRVMGKEIKFLLHFVKESKQDESGMPNNRFLAERTGGTYSTLKVQPAELEDSGVYFCASSQSSGRAREQFFGPGTRLTVL.

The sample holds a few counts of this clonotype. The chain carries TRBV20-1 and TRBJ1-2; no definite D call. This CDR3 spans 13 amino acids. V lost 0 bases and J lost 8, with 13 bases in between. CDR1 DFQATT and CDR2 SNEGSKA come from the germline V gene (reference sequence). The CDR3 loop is CSARDPRRRGYTF. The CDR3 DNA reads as TGCAGTGCTAGAGATCCCAGGAGACGGGGCTACACCTTC.

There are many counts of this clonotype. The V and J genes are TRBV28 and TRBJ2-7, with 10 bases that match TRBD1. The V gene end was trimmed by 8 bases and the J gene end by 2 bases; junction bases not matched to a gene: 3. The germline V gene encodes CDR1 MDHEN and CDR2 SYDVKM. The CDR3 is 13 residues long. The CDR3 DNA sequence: TGTGCCAGCGGGACAGGGGCCCCCTACGAGCAGTACTTC. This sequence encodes CASGTGAPYEQYF. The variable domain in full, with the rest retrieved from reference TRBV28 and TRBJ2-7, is DVKVTQSSRYLVKRTGEKVFLECVQDMDHENMFWYRQDPGLGLRLIYFSYDVKMKEKGDIPEGYSVSREKKERFSLILESASTNQTSMYLCASGTGAPYEQYFGPGTRLTVT.

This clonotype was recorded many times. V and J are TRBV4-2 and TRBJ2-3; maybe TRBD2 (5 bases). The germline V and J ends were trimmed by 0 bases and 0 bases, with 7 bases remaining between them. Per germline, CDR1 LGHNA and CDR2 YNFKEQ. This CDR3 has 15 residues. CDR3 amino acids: CASSQDRGSTDTQYF. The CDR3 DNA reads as TGTGCCAGCAGCCAAGATCGCGGGAGCACAGATACGCAGTATTTT.